This T cell receptor beta chain derives from a study of metastatic and nonmetastatic thyroid tumors. Study in general: Repertoires from blood and tumor or nodule tissue of malignant and benign thyroid patients were compared. General study points: Compared with benign nodules, malignant thyroid tumors were reported to have significantly higher TCR beta diversity in both blood and tumor.

Germline-derived CDR1 and CDR2 are DFQATT and SNEGSKA (reference sequence). This CDR3 is 18 amino acids long. The V and J ends lost 1 base and 6 bases, in that order; junction bases with no gene match: 12. Per the authors' pipeline: For papillary thyroid cancer, a distant-metastasis classifier was constructed from CDR3 differences observed across clinicopathological groups. Using MiXCR, TCRdb reanalyzed the PCR reads. The V and J calls shown here were made by TCRdb, not taken from the authors' results. The repertoire holds around 14,000 clones, with roughly 23% as singletons. About this clone: What it binds is not known.

All patients reached thyroid surgery having received no treatment beforehand. The TCR comes from a female donor with papillary thyroid cancer or a benign thyroid nodule (not recorded which). Some clones in this sample may be carry-over from other donors' samples. The source material was tumor tissue. The rearrangement links TRBV20-1 to TRBJ2-1, with TRBD2 identical over 13 bases. CDR3 nucleotide sequence: TGCAGTGCTAGAGTACTAGCGGGAGGGCCGGGTCGAGCCAATGAGCAGTTCTTC. Its protein product is CSARVLAGGPGRANEQFF.